This T cell receptor beta chain emerged from a study of T cell clonality in common variable immunodeficiency. Blood samples were heparinized, about 4.5 to 8 ml per donor. This clone was seen at least ten times. Sequenced by immunoSEQ multiplex PCR; TCRdb stores in-frame clones only, minus some. The sample holds over 55,000 clones, and no clone turns up only once. Material: peripheral blood mononuclear cells. The source of this sequence is a person aged 18 to 75 in good health.

CDR3 sequence reads: CASSPGQPMNTEAFF. CDR3 DNA, as far as it was read: TGTGCCAGCAGCCCGGGACAACCTATGAACACTGAA. This chain joins TRBV12-3 or TRBV12-4 and TRBJ1-1; tentative D call: TRBD1 (6 bases). With the read ending 3 residues before the CDR3 end, the germline J gene is used to fill in that end. The CDR3 consists of 15 residues. Deletions cut 6 bases from V and 0 bases from J, with 14 bases between.